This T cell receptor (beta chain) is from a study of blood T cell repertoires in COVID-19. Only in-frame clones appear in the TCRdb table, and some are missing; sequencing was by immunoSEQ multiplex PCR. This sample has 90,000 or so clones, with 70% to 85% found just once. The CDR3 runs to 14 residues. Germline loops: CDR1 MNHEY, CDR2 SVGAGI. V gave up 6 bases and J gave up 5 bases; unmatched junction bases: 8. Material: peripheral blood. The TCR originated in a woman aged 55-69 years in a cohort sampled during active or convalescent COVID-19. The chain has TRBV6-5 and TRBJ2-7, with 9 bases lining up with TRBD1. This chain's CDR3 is CASRRTGEIHEQYF. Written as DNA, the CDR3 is TGTGCCAGCAGGAGGACAGGGGAAATCCACGAGCAGTACTTC.